This T cell receptor beta chain was sequenced for a study of STAT5B mutations in CD4+ large granular lymphocyte leukemia. Overall study findings and caveats: No patients shared main leukemic clonotypes, though around 25% appeared at low frequency elsewhere. TRBV06-family usage was enriched in top patient clones (8/27) versus controls (2/35).

The data were produced by immunoSEQ multiplex PCR, yet TCRdb's version contains in-frame clones alone and is incomplete. Of around 47,000 clones listed, 80% to 85% were seen once; the top ten hold 0.3% to 0.4%. Per the germline V gene, CDR1 is SGHNT and CDR2 is YYREEE (reference sequence). V was clipped by 4 bases and J by 7 bases, with 18 bases between them. The CDR3 length is 15 residues. As for this clone: Its antigen is not identified.

Sequenced: CD4+ T cells from blood buffy coats. The TCR originated in a human donor in good health. The V and J genes are TRBV5-4 and TRBJ1-5, with D uncertain. The CDR3 sequence is CASSEDLGRVQPQHF. CDR3 nucleotide sequence: TGTGCCAGCAGCGAGGACCTTGGAAGGGTCCAGCCCCAGCATTTT.